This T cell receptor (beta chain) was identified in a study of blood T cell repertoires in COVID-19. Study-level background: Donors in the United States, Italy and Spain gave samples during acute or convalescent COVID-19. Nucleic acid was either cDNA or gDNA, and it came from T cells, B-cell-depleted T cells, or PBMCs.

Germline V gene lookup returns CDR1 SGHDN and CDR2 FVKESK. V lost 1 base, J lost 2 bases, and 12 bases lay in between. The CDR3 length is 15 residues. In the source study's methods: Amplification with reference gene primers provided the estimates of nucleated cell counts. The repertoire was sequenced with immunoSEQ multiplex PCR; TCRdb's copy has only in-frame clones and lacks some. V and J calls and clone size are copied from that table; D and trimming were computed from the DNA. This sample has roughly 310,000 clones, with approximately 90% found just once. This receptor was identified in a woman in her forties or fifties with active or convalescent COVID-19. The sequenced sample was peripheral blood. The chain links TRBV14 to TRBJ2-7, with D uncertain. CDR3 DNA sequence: TGTGCCAGCAGCCAAGGGTTGGGCTACCCCTACGAGCAGTACTTC. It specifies CASSQGLGYPYEQYF. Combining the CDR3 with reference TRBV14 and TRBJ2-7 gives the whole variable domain EAGVTQFPSHSVIEKGQTVTLRCDPISGHDNLYWYRRVMGKEIKFLLHFVKESKQDESGMPNNRFLAERTGGTYSTLKVQPAELEDSGVYFCASSQGLGYPYEQYFGPGTRLTVT.